This T cell receptor (beta chain) derives from a study of T cells after yellow fever vaccination. Between the trimmed V and J ends, which lost 1 base and 1 base, there was a span of 5 bases. Germline lookup yields CDR1 MGHRA and CDR2 YSYEKL. The CDR3 contains 15 residues. Whole-study results and caveats: It was a small share of clonotypes that appeared in both CD4 and CD8 compartments.

Ten or more counts support this clonotype. The antigen is unknown. TCRdb re-called the 5' RACE reads through MiXCR, storing one row per CDR3 protein. The sample has hundreds of thousands of distinct CDR3 sequences, about 8.7% seen once. V gene TRBV4-1 combines with J gene TRBJ1-6; D is unclear. The origin of this receptor is a man younger than 35 who received the YFV17D yellow fever vaccine. Sample: PBMCs, taken on the day of the first yellow fever vaccination. The CDR3 reads CASSQAASYNSPLHF. The CDR3 nucleotides read TGCGCCAGCAGCCAAGCGGCGTCCTATAATTCACCCCTCCACTTT.